This T cell receptor (beta chain) originates from a study of blood T cell repertoires in COVID-19. Study overall: Some COVID-19 samples were acute and others convalescent; all came from the United States, Italy and Spain. Nucleic acid was either cDNA or gDNA, and it came from T cells, B-cell-depleted T cells, or PBMCs.

Original data processing: The assay estimated nucleated cells by amplifying reference gene primers. The repertoire was sequenced with immunoSEQ multiplex PCR; TCRdb's copy has only in-frame clones and lacks some. D and trimming come from the DNA, and the V and J calls and clone size come from that table. Of fewer than 300,000 clones in the sample, roughly 85% were seen once. The CDR3 spans 16 residues. Germline V gene sequence: CDR1 MNHNS, CDR2 SASEGT. J was trimmed by 4 bases and V by 3 bases; bases with no gene match: 8. The source is a woman aged 18-30 years with acute or convalescent COVID-19. The chain uses TRBV6-1 and TRBJ2-7; 11 bases agree with TRBD2. The sample comprised peripheral blood. CDR3 loop: CASSDLGTSGPYEQYF. The CDR3 bases are TGTGCCAGCAGTGATCTCGGGACTAGCGGACCATACGAGCAGTACTTC.